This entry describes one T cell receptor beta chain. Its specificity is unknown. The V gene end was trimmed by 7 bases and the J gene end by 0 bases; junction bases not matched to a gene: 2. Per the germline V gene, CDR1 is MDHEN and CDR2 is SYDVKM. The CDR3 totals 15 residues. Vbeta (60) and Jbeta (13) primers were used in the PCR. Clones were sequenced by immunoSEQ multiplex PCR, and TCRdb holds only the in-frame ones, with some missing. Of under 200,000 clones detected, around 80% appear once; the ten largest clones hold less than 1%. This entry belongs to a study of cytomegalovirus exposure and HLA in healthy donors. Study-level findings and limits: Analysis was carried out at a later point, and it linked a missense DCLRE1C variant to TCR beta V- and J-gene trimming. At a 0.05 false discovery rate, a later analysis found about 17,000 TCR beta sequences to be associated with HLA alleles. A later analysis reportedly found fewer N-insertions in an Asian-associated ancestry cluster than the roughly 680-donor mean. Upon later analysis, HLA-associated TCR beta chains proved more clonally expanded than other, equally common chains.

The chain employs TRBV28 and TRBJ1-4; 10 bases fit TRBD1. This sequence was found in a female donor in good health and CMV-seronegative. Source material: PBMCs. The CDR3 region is CASMGQGTTNEKLFF. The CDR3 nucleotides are TGTGCCAGCATGGGACAGGGGACAACTAATGAAAAACTGTTTTTT.